What follows are 15 T cell receptor beta chains derived from one specimen sequenced in a study of blood T cell repertoires in COVID-19. Profiled with immunoSEQ multiplex PCR; TCRdb holds only in-frame clones, not every one. The sample has about 130,000 clones, about 80% seen once. The sample consisted of peripheral blood. Receptor source: a woman in her 50s with acute or convalescent COVID-19.

The chain recombines TRBV10-2 with TRBJ2-3, with 9 bases fitting TRBD2. CDR3 length: 16 residues. V was pared by 3 bases and J by 2 bases, with 6 bases of the junction left unmatched. Germline V gene sequence: CDR1 WSHSY, CDR2 SAAADI. CDR3 coding DNA: TGCGCCAGCAGTGAAGCCCTAGCGGGGAACACAGATACGCAGTATTTT. Its translation: CASSEALAGNTDTQYF.

The V gene is TRBV5-6, the J gene TRBJ1-5; 10 bases align to TRBD1. CDR1 and CDR2 (germline): SGHDT, YYEEEE. The CDR3 has 14 residues. Trimming removed 3 bases from V and 5 bases from J; junction bases left unmatched: 2. The CDR3 DNA follows: TGTGCCAGCAGCTCCGACAGGGGGCATCAGCCCCAGCATTTT. Translating gives CASSSDRGHQPQHF.

The table lists this clone with a few counts. This chain uses TRBV11-2 with TRBJ2-7; 7 bases agree with TRBD1. The CDR3 is made up of 13 amino acids. The ends lost 5 bases at V and 3 bases at J; junction bases unmatched: 4. CDR1 and CDR2 from the germline V gene are SGHAT and FQNNGV. The chain's CDR3 is CASSLWDSYEQYF. DNA for the CDR3: TGTGCCAGCAGCCTATGGGACAGCTACGAGCAGTACTTC. Full variable domain (remainder filled in from reference TRBV11-2 and TRBJ2-7): EAGVAQSPRYKIIEKRQSVAFWCNPISGHATLYWYQQILGQGPKLLIQFQNNGVVDDSQLPKDRFSAERLKGVDSTLKIQPAKLEDSAVYLCASSLWDSYEQYFGPGTRLTVT.

The chain couples TRBV5-6 to TRBJ2-3, with D possibly TRBD1 on 6 matching bases. V was clipped by 5 bases and J by 8 bases, with 18 bases between them. The CDR3 spans 14 residues. Germline V gene lookup returns CDR1 SGHDT and CDR2 YYEEEE. The CDR3 DNA follows: TGTGCCAGCAGACAGGGCAGCAAAGTAATTACGCAGTATTTT. This encodes CASRQGSKVITQYF. Based on the CDR3 plus reference TRBV5-6 and TRBJ2-3, the full variable domain is DAGVTQSPTHLIKTRGQQVTLRCSPKSGHDTVSWYQQALGQGPQFIFQYYEEEERQRGNFPDRFSGHQFPNYSSELNVNALLLGDSALYLCASRQGSKVITQYFGPGTRLTVL.

The table lists this clone with a count of one. The V call is TRBV6-5, the J call TRBJ1-1, with D possibly TRBD1 on 5 matching bases. With 7 bases removed from V and 3 bases from J, the gap between germline ends came to 12 bases. CDR1 and CDR2 from the germline V gene are MNHEY and SVGAGI. The CDR3 totals 13 residues. The CDR3 loop is CASIRGGDTEAFF. CDR3 coding DNA: TGTGCCAGCATTCGGGGCGGGGACACTGAAGCTTTCTTT.

V is TRBV30 and J is TRBJ2-7; 9 positions agree with TRBD1. Germline V CDR1 and CDR2: GTSNPN, SVGIG (reference sequence). Trimming took 3 bases from V and 6 from J; bases not matched to a gene: 9. This CDR3 is built from 14 residues. The CDR3 protein is CAWSRTGGSGEQYF. The CDR3 region has the DNA TGTGCCTGGAGCAGAACAGGGGGCTCGGGCGAGCAGTACTTC.

The chain has TRBV5-1 and TRBJ1-1; D is unclear. V lost 0 bases, J lost 0 bases, and 6 bases lay in between. The germline V gene encodes CDR1 SGHRS and CDR2 YFSETQ. This CDR3 spans 14 amino acids. For the CDR3, the DNA is TGCGCCAGCAGCTTGGACACCTTGAACACTGAAGCTTTCTTT. This gives the protein CASSLDTLNTEAFF.

In DNA, the CDR3 is TGCGCCAGCAGCTTGGCCTCTAGCGGCAATGAGCAGTTCTTC. Its translation: CASSLASSGNEQFF. The chain recombines TRBV5-1 with TRBJ2-1; 7 positions match TRBD2. In germline, CDR1 is SGHRS, CDR2 YFSETQ. The length of the CDR3 is 14 residues. V gave up 0 bases and J gave up 6 bases; unmatched junction bases: 3.

CDR3 sequence (DNA): TGTGCCAGTCAGTGGGTGCAGGATCAGCCCCAGCATTTT. This sequence encodes CASQWVQDQPQHF. The V and J genes are TRBV2 and TRBJ1-5; D is unresolved. The CDR3 contains 13 residues. The germline V gene has CDR1 SNHLY and CDR2 FYNNEI. Trimming shortened V by 9 bases and J by 5 bases, and 14 bases separated the two germline ends.

V and J are TRBV28 and TRBJ1-2; no reliable D call. V shed 4 bases and J shed 3 bases, with 6 bases lying between them. CDR3 length: 12 residues. Germline V gives CDR1 MDHEN, CDR2 SYDVKM. Written as DNA, the CDR3 is TGTGCCAGCAGTTCGGACTACTATGGCTACACCTTC. As protein: CASSSDYYGYTF.

V gene TRBV5-1 combines with J gene TRBJ1-6; the match to TRBD1 covers 8 bases. Germline V lookup: CDR1 SGHRS, CDR2 YFSETQ. V lost 4 bases to trimming and J lost 10 bases; unmatched junction nucleotides: 7. The CDR3 spans 14 residues. The CDR3 DNA sequence: TGCGCCAGCAGCCAAGGACAGGGTGGGTCACCCCTCCACTTT. It encodes CASSQGQGGSPLHF.

CDR3 DNA: TGTGCCAGCAGCTTAGTCTTCGGAGGCGCCACTGAAGCTTTCTTT. Amino acids: CASSLVFGGATEAFF. The V and J genes are TRBV7-2 and TRBJ1-1; D gene unclear. V was cut by 1 base and J by 4 bases, with 13 bases left in between. Germline V gene sequence: CDR1 SGHTA, CDR2 FQGNSA. The CDR3 has 15 residues.

This clone is a singleton in its sample. The genes are TRBV27 and TRBJ2-1, with a possible D match to TRBD2 (5 bases). The CDR3 consists of 16 residues. Trimming left V 4 bases short and J 4 bases short, with 17 bases between. The germline CDR1 and CDR2 sequences are MNHEY and SMNVEV (reference sequence). CDR3 nucleotides: TGTGCCAGCAGTTCTTTTGTCGGGCGGGCTTACAATGAGCAGTTCTTC. It translates to CASSSFVGRAYNEQFF.

This chain links TRBV2 with TRBJ2-2; TRBD1 agrees at 8 bases. The V gene's germline CDR1 is SNHLY and CDR2 FYNNEI. Trimming took 7 bases from V and 7 from J; bases not matched to a gene: 11. CDR3 length: 15 amino acids. Written as DNA, the CDR3 is TGTGCCAGCAAACTACGACAGGGGAATTTCGGGGAGCTGTTTTTT. Amino acids: CASKLRQGNFGELFF.

Here the CDR3 reads CASSELGTAGNTIYF. For the CDR3, the DNA is TGTGCCAGCAGCGAACTTGGGACAGCTGGAAACACCATATATTTT. This chain uses TRBV14 with TRBJ1-3, with TRBD1 matching 7 bases. In germline, CDR1 is SGHDN, CDR2 FVKESK. The CDR3 has 15 residues. Trimming took 5 bases from V and 2 from J; bases not matched to a gene: 6.